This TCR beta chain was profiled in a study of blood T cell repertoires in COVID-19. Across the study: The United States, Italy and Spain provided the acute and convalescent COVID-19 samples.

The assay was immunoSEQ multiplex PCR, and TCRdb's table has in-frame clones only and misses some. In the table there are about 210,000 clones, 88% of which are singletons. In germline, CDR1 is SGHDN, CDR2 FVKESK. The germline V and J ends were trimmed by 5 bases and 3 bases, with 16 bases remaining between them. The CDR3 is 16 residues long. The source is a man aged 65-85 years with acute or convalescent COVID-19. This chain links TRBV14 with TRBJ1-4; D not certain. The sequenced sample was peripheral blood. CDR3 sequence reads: CASSEGRWGANEKLFF. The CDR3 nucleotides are TGTGCCAGCAGCGAGGGCAGGTGGGGTGCTAATGAAAAACTGTTTTTT.